This T cell receptor beta chain is from a study of cytomegalovirus exposure and HLA in healthy donors. Background on the study: In terms of ancestry, the Caucasian-associated cluster contained roughly 80% of the roughly 400 genotyped donors. Study findings and constraints: Analyses of presence and absence presupposed an approximately uniform sequencing depth across donors.

There are 15 residues in the CDR3. The germline V gene has CDR1 MDHEN and CDR2 SYDVKM. With 4 bases clipped from V and 3 bases from J, the junction kept 2 bases outside the gene matches. The PCR had 60 Vbeta and 13 Jbeta primers. Profiled with immunoSEQ multiplex PCR; TCRdb holds only in-frame clones, not every one. The profile shows approximately 220,000 clones, 82% of them singletons. This clone was observed a single time. Its antigen is unidentified. The chain is built from TRBV28 and TRBJ2-7, with 14 bases fitting TRBD2. The TCR sequence derives from a man aged 40-49 years in good health and CMV-seropositive. The sequencing sample was made of PBMCs. CDR3 nucleotides: TGTGCCAGCAGTTCCGGGACTAGCGGGAGCTACGAGCAGTACGTC. Its protein is CASSSGTSGSYEQYV.